This TCR beta chain was captured in a study of CDR3 diversity in severe acne. Trimming pared 6 bases from V and 4 bases from J, leaving 7 bases between. Germline-derived CDR1 and CDR2 are MDHEN and SYDVKM. The CDR3 loop spans 11 amino acids. TCRdb re-analysed the PCR reads in MiXCR, keeping a single row per CDR3 protein. This table has 100,000 or so distinct CDR3 sequences, roughly 51% appearing once. Sequenced input: blood. The chain has TRBV28 and TRBJ2-7; D gene uncertain. This clonotype was obtained from a male donor with acne. CDR3: CASSSNYEQYF. CDR3 DNA: TGTGCCAGCAGCTCTAATTACGAGCAGTACTTC. Full variable domain (rest looked up from reference TRBV28 and TRBJ2-7): DVKVTQSSRYLVKRTGEKVFLECVQDMDHENMFWYRQDPGLGLRLIYFSYDVKMKEKGDIPEGYSVSREKKERFSLILESASTNQTSMYLCASSSNYEQYFGPGTRLTVT.